One and the same sample provided the 3 T cell receptor beta chains below, sequenced in a study of T cell repertoires in cytomegalovirus infection. TCRdb reanalysed the reads using MiXCR and keeps one entry per CDR3 protein. In the table there are roughly 250,000 distinct CDR3 sequences, approximately 13% of which are singletons. Sequencing used PBMCs. These receptors originate from a human donor in good health (CMV status not recorded). Some clones in this sample may be carry-over from other donors' samples.

This clonotype was seen many times. The genes are TRBV7-8 and TRBJ2-7, with D possibly TRBD1 on 6 matching bases. CDR3 length: 16 amino acids. Trimming left V 3 bases short and J 3 bases short, with 18 bases between. Per germline, CDR1 SGHVS and CDR2 FQNEAQ. The CDR3 reads CASSLGGGRGYYEQYF. CDR3 in DNA: TGTGCCAGCAGCTTGGGTGGTGGCAGGGGATACTACGAGCAGTACTTC.

Only a few counts were recorded for this clonotype. V is TRBV11-3 and J is TRBJ2-1; maybe TRBD1 (6 bases). In germline, CDR1 is SGHNT, CDR2 YENEEA. The V and J ends lost 4 bases and 10 bases respectively, with 14 bases between them. The CDR3 totals 13 residues. Here the CDR3 reads CASSYNRDGEQFF. The CDR3 region has the DNA TGTGCCAGCAGCTACAACAGGGATGGGGAGCAGTTCTTC.

This clonotype was detected many times. V gene TRBV7-8 combines with J gene TRBJ1-1; tentatively, D is TRBD1 (5 bases). Germline V gene sequence: CDR1 SGHVS, CDR2 FQNEAQ. The CDR3 contains 14 residues. V shed 4 bases and J shed 4 bases, with 13 bases lying between them. CDR3 in amino acids: CASSWGRGTTEAFF. DNA of the CDR3: TGTGCCAGCAGCTGGGGAAGGGGTACCACTGAAGCTTTCTTT.